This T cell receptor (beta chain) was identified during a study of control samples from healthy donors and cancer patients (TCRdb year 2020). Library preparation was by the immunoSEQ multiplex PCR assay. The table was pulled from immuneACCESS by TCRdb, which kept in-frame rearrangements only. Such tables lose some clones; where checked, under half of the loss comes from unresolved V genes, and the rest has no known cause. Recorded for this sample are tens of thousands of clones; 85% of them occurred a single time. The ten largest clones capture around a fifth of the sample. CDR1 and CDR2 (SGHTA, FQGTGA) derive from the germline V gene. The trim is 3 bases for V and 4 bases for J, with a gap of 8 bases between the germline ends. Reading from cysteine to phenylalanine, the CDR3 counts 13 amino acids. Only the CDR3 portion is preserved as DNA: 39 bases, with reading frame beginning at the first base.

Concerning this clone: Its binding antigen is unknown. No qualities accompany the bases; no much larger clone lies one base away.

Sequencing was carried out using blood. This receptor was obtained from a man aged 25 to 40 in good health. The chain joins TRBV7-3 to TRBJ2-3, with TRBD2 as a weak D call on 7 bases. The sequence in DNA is TGTGCCAGCAGCTTGGGGGGGCCAGATACGCAGTATTTT. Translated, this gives CASSLGGPDTQYF.